These 30 T cell receptor beta chains originate from one sample sequenced in a study of cytomegalovirus exposure and HLA in healthy donors. Use of 60 Vbeta and 13 Jbeta primers characterized the PCR. Profiling relied on immunoSEQ multiplex PCR, and the TCRdb table lists in-frame clones only, not all of them. The sample records 190,000 or so clones, about 85% being singletons. The specimen sequenced was PBMCs. Every receptor here comes from a woman aged 45-60 years in good health and CMV-seropositive.

This chain connects TRBV5-1 to TRBJ2-6; D is unresolved. This CDR3 spans 15 amino acids. V gave up 2 bases and J gave up 0 bases, with 6 bases separating them. Germline V gene lookup returns CDR1 SGHRS and CDR2 YFSETQ. CDR3 sequence reads: CASSFPVSGANVLTF. The DNA for the CDR3 is TGCGCCAGCAGCTTCCCCGTCTCTGGGGCCAACGTCCTGACTTTC.

The chain joins TRBV5-1 to TRBJ1-1, with D possibly TRBD1 on 5 matching bases. This CDR3 spans 14 amino acids. V shed 0 bases and J shed 4 bases, with 10 bases lying between them. Germline CDR1 SGHRS, CDR2 YFSETQ. CDR3 protein: CASSLAGFGTEAFF. The CDR3 nucleotides are TGCGCCAGCAGCTTGGCAGGGTTTGGCACTGAAGCTTTCTTT. Full variable domain (outside the CDR3, taken from reference TRBV5-1 and TRBJ1-1): KAGVTQTPRYLIKTRGQQVTLSCSPISGHRSVSWYQQTPGQGLQFLFEYFSETQRNKGNFPGRFSGRQFSNSRSEMNVSTLELGDSALYLCASSLAGFGTEAFFGQGTRLTVV.

The chain joins TRBV5-1 to TRBJ2-7, with TRBD1 matching 8 bases. Germline V gene lookup returns CDR1 SGHRS and CDR2 YFSETQ. The CDR3 totals 16 residues. The V and J ends lost 0 bases and 0 bases, in that order; junction bases with no gene match: 5. The CDR3 DNA reads as TGCGCCAGCAGCTTGGCTGGGGACAGGAGCTCCTACGAGCAGTACTTC. It translates to CASSLAGDRSSYEQYF.

J is TRBJ1-1 and V is TRBV30; TRBD1 agrees at 7 bases. The junction had 4 bases not matched to a gene; V was cut back by 4 bases and J by 2 bases. Germline values: CDR1 GTSNPN, CDR2 SVGIG (reference sequence). CDR3 length equals 13 residues. The CDR3 DNA sequence: TGTGCCTGGACGGGACAGATCAACACTGAAGCTTTCTTT. Its translation: CAWTGQINTEAFF.

The chain has TRBV4-3 and TRBJ2-1; 16 bases are shared with TRBD2. The CDR3 sequence is 17 residues long. Per germline, CDR1 LGHNA and CDR2 YSLEER. Trimming took 3 bases from V and 12 from J; bases not matched to a gene: 11. The CDR3 sequence: CASSHPSPGLAGGVQFF. CDR3 DNA: TGCGCCAGCAGCCACCCTTCCCCGGGACTAGCGGGGGGGGTGCAGTTCTTC.

The chain recombines TRBV5-1 with TRBJ2-3; 8 bases agree with TRBD2. Germline-derived CDR1 and CDR2 are SGHRS and YFSETQ. The V and J ends lost 4 bases and 4 bases, in that order; junction bases with no gene match: 8. The CDR3 extends over 15 amino acids. This CDR3 is CASSPFAGGSDTQYF. CDR3 coding DNA: TGCGCCAGCAGCCCCTTCGCGGGGGGATCAGATACGCAGTATTTT.

The chain carries TRBV6-5 and TRBJ2-7; possible D gene TRBD2, 5 bases. The germline gives CDR1 MNHEY, CDR2 SVGAGI. The CDR3 extends over 15 amino acids. The V end was cut by 4 bases, the J end by 4 bases, with 17 bases between. The CDR3 coding sequence is TGTGCCAGCAGTTCTGCCGGGATGGGAGCTTACGAGCAGTACTTC. Protein sequence: CASSSAGMGAYEQYF.

This clone was counted between two and nine times. The chain joins TRBV7-9 to TRBJ1-4, with 8 bases matching TRBD1. The V gene's germline CDR1 is SEHNR and CDR2 FQNEAQ (reference sequence). After removal of 1 base from V and 8 bases from J, the junction contained 15 bases not matched to a gene. CDR3 size: 18 residues. CDR3 protein: CASSLEGQGAAVKEKLFF. In nucleotides, the CDR3 is TGTGCCAGCAGCTTAGAGGGGCAGGGGGCGGCTGTCAAGGAAAAACTGTTTTTT.

The rearrangement uses TRBV5-4 and TRBJ1-1; 12 nucleotides line up with TRBD1. Germline V gene lookup returns CDR1 SGHNT and CDR2 YYREEE (reference sequence). The junction had 13 bases not matched to a gene; V was cut back by 5 bases and J by 5 bases. The CDR3 is 17 amino acids. The CDR3 is CASRRSGTGGGGTEAFF. CDR3 DNA sequence: TGTGCCAGCAGGCGATCCGGGACAGGGGGCGGTGGAACTGAAGCTTTCTTT.

The V gene is TRBV7-8, the J gene TRBJ1-5; D call uncertain. Deletions cut 0 bases from V and 5 bases from J, with 8 bases between. The CDR3 sequence is 14 residues long. The germline V gene has CDR1 SGHVS and CDR2 FQNEAQ. The chain's CDR3 is CASSLAIRDQPQHF. DNA for the CDR3: TGTGCCAGCAGCTTAGCGATCCGGGATCAGCCCCAGCATTTT.

The CDR3 region is CASSQRGLVEDTQYF. The CDR3 nucleotides are TGTGCCAGCAGCCAAAGGGGCCTAGTGGAAGATACGCAGTATTTT. The chain is built from TRBV4-2 and TRBJ2-3, with D possibly being TRBD1 (5 bases). Germline lookup yields CDR1 LGHNA and CDR2 YNFKEQ. The CDR3 extends over 15 amino acids. Trimming removed 2 bases from V and 5 bases from J, with 14 bases in between.

CDR3 region: CASSLEGARSGELFF. The CDR3 DNA reads TGCGCCAGCAGCTTGGAGGGGGCGCGGAGCGGGGAGCTGTTTTTT. This sequence joins TRBV5-1 and TRBJ2-2, with TRBD1 matching 7 bases. Trimming removed 0 bases from V and 7 bases from J; junction bases left unmatched: 6. The CDR3 covers 15 residues. Germline V CDR1 and CDR2: SGHRS, YFSETQ.

There are a few counts of this clone. CDR3 amino acids: CASSLASGGNEQYF. DNA for the CDR3: TGTGCCAGCAGCTTAGCTAGCGGGGGGAACGAGCAGTACTTC. The chain links TRBV7-9 to TRBJ2-7, with 10 bases lining up with TRBD2. This CDR3 spans 14 amino acids. Trimming at V came to 0 bases and at J to 5 bases, leaving 1 base not matched to a gene. Germline V gives CDR1 SEHNR, CDR2 FQNEAQ (reference sequence).

The CDR3 loop is CSVADSFYEQYF. For the CDR3, the DNA is TGCAGCGTGGCTGACAGTTTCTACGAGCAGTACTTC. This chain connects TRBV29-1 to TRBJ2-7; perhaps TRBD1 as D (5 bases). Trimming shortened V by 6 bases and J by 3 bases, and 12 bases separated the two germline ends. The CDR3 contains 12 residues. Germline values: CDR1 SQVTM, CDR2 ANQGSEA.

V usage is TRBV19 and J usage is TRBJ2-5; tentatively, D is TRBD2 (6 bases). Near its end, the DNA agrees better with TRBJ2-7, so the J call may be wrong. There are 14 residues in the CDR3. CDR1 is LNHDA, CDR2 SQIVND, per germline (reference sequence). In nucleotides, the CDR3 is TGTGCCAGTAGTGGGGGACTTATTAACTACGAGCAGTACTTC. Protein: CASSGGLINYEQYF.

J is TRBJ2-2 and V is TRBV18, with D perhaps matching TRBD1 (6 bases). This CDR3 spans 15 amino acids. Germline lookup yields CDR1 KGHSH and CDR2 LQKENI. V dropped 2 bases and J dropped 4 bases, with 11 bases sitting between them. CDR3 in amino acids: CASSPDRTGTGELFF. CDR3 bases: TGTGCCAGCTCACCAGACAGGACGGGCACCGGGGAGCTGTTTTTT.

The gene calls are TRBV6-5 and TRBJ2-3; 9 nucleotides agree with TRBD1. The CDR3 has 14 residues. The V and J ends lost 6 bases and 6 bases, in that order; junction bases with no gene match: 7. Germline V gene lookup returns CDR1 MNHEY and CDR2 SVGAGI. CDR3 sequence: CASSNQQGADTQYF. DNA of the CDR3: TGTGCCAGCAGCAACCAACAGGGGGCGGATACGCAGTATTTT.

The genes are TRBV20-1 and TRBJ1-1; D is possibly TRBD1 (6 bases). The CDR3 runs 10 residues. Germline V CDR1 and CDR2: DFQATT, SNEGSKA (reference sequence). V was trimmed by 3 bases and J by 12 bases, leaving 11 bases between them. Here the CDR3 reads CSASPQGPFF. As DNA, the CDR3 is TGCAGTGCTAGTCCGCAGGGGCCTTTCTTT.

The chain carries TRBV6-5 and TRBJ1-5, with 7 positions matching TRBD1. The CDR3 totals 15 residues. Germline loops: CDR1 MNHEY, CDR2 SVGAGI. Trimming took 6 bases from V and 2 from J; bases not matched to a gene: 7. The CDR3 coding sequence is TGTGCCAGCAGGGAATACAGGGGACGCAATCAGCCCCAGCATTTT. This encodes CASREYRGRNQPQHF.

The V and J genes are TRBV15 and TRBJ1-1; TRBD1 is a possible D gene (5 bases). V lost 5 bases and J 3 bases, leaving 16 bases between the germline ends. The CDR3 contains 15 residues. CDR1 and CDR2 (germline): LNHNV, YYDKDF (reference sequence). The CDR3 nucleotides read TGTGCCACCAGCCCCGAGCCTGGGGCGCACACTGAAGCTTTCTTT. Its translation is CATSPEPGAHTEAFF.

This clone appeared a few times. This chain joins TRBV11-2 and TRBJ1-1; the match to TRBD1 covers 7 bases. Trimming cost V 2 bases and J 1 base; bases outside gene matches: 4. The CDR3 covers 15 residues. Germline values: CDR1 SGHAT, CDR2 FQNNGV. This CDR3 reads CASSLLTGENTEAFF. The CDR3 DNA follows: TGTGCCAGCAGCTTATTAACAGGGGAGAACACTGAAGCTTTCTTT.

The chain has TRBV10-3 and TRBJ2-1; TRBD2 is a possible D gene (6 bases). The CDR3 covers 12 residues. Between the trimmed V and J ends, which lost 10 bases and 9 bases, there was a span of 16 bases. Germline assignment: CDR1 ENHRY and CDR2 SYGVKD. The CDR3 bases are TGTGCCACCTCCTGGGAGGCGGGTGAGCAGTTCTTC. Translating it yields CATSWEAGEQFF.

V gene TRBV5-1 combines with J gene TRBJ2-1; 9 bases align to TRBD1. The CDR3 covers 15 residues. J gave up 4 bases and V 0 bases, and 2 bases lay outside the gene matches. Germline CDR1 SGHRS, CDR2 YFSETQ. Written as DNA, the CDR3 is TGCGCCAGCAGCTTGGTCGGGACAGGGTACAATGAGCAGTTCTTC. It codes for CASSLVGTGYNEQFF. Full variable domain (outside the CDR3, taken from reference TRBV5-1 and TRBJ2-1): KAGVTQTPRYLIKTRGQQVTLSCSPISGHRSVSWYQQTPGQGLQFLFEYFSETQRNKGNFPGRFSGRQFSNSRSEMNVSTLELGDSALYLCASSLVGTGYNEQFFGPGTRLTVL.

The sample holds one count of this clone. This rearrangement joins TRBV30 to TRBJ1-2, with D unresolved. The CDR3 runs to 10 residues. Germline CDR1 is GTSNPN and CDR2 is SVGIG (reference sequence). V was shortened by 2 bases and J by 8 bases, with 6 bases between the two germline ends. CDR3 amino acids: CAWSPPGYTF. Here the CDR3 DNA reads TGTGCCTGGAGTCCCCCGGGCTACACCTTC.

CDR3 sequence: CASRPQGAMRYEQYF. CDR3 DNA sequence: TGTGCCAGCAGGCCACAGGGGGCAATGAGGTACGAGCAGTACTTC. V gene TRBV6-5 combines with J gene TRBJ2-7, with 9 bases that match TRBD1. This CDR3 is 15 amino acids long. Germline V gives CDR1 MNHEY, CDR2 SVGAGI. V shed 6 bases, J shed 4 bases, and the junction held 10 bases outside the gene matches.

The chain joins TRBV6-6 to TRBJ2-6; tentative D call: TRBD1 (6 bases). Germline V lookup: CDR1 MNHNY, CDR2 SVGAGI (reference sequence). This CDR3 region has 15 residues. Trimming pared 0 bases from V and 3 bases from J, leaving 6 bases between. The CDR3 here is CASSYSDSGANVLTF. The CDR3, as DNA: TGTGCCAGCAGTTACTCGGACAGTGGGGCCAACGTCCTGACTTTC.

The rearrangement uses TRBV6-5 and TRBJ1-6; the match to TRBD1 covers 9 bases. CDR1 and CDR2 (germline): MNHEY, SVGAGI. This CDR3 has 15 residues. Trimming cost V 6 bases and J 8 bases; bases outside gene matches: 8. The CDR3 coding sequence is TGTGCCAGCAGGCGCGGTGGACAGGGGTATTCACCCCTCCACTTT. Encoded protein: CASRRGGQGYSPLHF.

This sequence joins TRBV7-9 and TRBJ1-1, with a tentative D call TRBD1 (5 bases). CDR1 is SEHNR, CDR2 FQNEAQ, per germline (reference sequence). CDR3 length: 14 amino acids. Trimming pared 3 bases from V and 5 bases from J, leaving 13 bases between. The CDR3 nucleotides are TGTGCCAGCAGCTTTGCGGGGGAACTGACTGAAGCTTTCTTT. Its protein product is CASSFAGELTEAFF.

V gene TRBV7-2 combines with J gene TRBJ1-2, with a weak D call TRBD1 (6 bases). The germline V gene has CDR1 SGHTA and CDR2 FQGNSA. The CDR3 totals 14 residues. V was cut by 1 base and J by 4 bases, with 10 bases left in between. The CDR3, as DNA: TGTGCCAGCAGCTTAGACAGGGTAGGCTATGGCTACACCTTC. As protein: CASSLDRVGYGYTF.

The V and J genes are TRBV11-1 and TRBJ1-1; the D is unclear. This CDR3 contains 13 residues. Germline V gives CDR1 SGHAT, CDR2 FQDESV (reference sequence). Trimming removed 2 bases from V and 1 base from J, with 5 bases in between. CDR3 bases: TGTGCCAGCAGCTTACTAAGGAACACTGAAGCTTTCTTT. Its protein is CASSLLRNTEAFF.